The following is a T cell receptor beta chain sequence with its context. The data derive from a study of blood T cell repertoires in COVID-19. Study summary: From T cells, B-cell-depleted T cells, or PBMCs came the material, which was cDNA or gDNA.

Under the authors' procedure: Reference gene primer amplification gave estimated nucleated cell counts. TCRdb's copy holds only in-frame clones and misses some; the assay was immunoSEQ multiplex PCR. V and J calls and clone size are given by that table; D and trimming were obtained from the DNA. This repertoire shows 300,000 to 400,000 clones, roughly 90% found once; its top ten account for about 7%. The TCR was taken from a woman between 65 and 79 years old with COVID-19, enrolled during active disease. The sequencing input was peripheral blood.

CDR3: CASSLAGGATEAFF. Written as DNA, the CDR3 is TGCGCCAGCAGCCTAGCAGGGGGCGCGACTGAAGCTTTCTTT. The chain employs TRBV4-1 and TRBJ1-1; 8 bases line up with TRBD1. The CDR3 has 14 residues. Germline lookup yields CDR1 MGHRA and CDR2 YSYEKL. V shed 4 bases, J shed 5 bases, and the junction held 6 bases outside the gene matches.